This T cell receptor (beta chain) was captured in a study of cytomegalovirus exposure and HLA in healthy donors. Study outcomes and limitations: The authors later linked a missense DCLRE1C variant to TCR beta V- and J-gene trimming.

Turning to this clone: Its antigen remains unknown.

V gave up 1 base and J gave up 0 bases, with 17 bases separating them. Germline lookup yields CDR1 SGDLS and CDR2 YYNGEE. There are 18 residues in the CDR3. The PCR made use of 60 Vbeta and 13 Jbeta primers. Clones were read by immunoSEQ multiplex PCR, and TCRdb kept only the in-frame ones, dropping some. The sample lists under 200,000 clones, 80% to 85% seen once, with 7% to 9.5% in the top ten. Specimen: PBMCs. This TCR was sampled from a male donor in good health and CMV-seropositive. This rearrangement joins TRBV9 to TRBJ2-4; D possibly corresponds to TRBD1 (6 bases). As DNA, the CDR3 is TGTGCCAGCAGCGTATCCCCTTCTCAGGGGCTAGCCAAAAACATTCAGTACTTC. This gives the protein CASSVSPSQGLAKNIQYF.